Included here is one T cell receptor beta chain sequence, with context. It lacks a known antigen. Qualities for individual bases were not recorded, and no much larger clone is one base off. This record comes from a study of cytomegalovirus exposure and HLA in healthy donors (dated by TCRdb to about 2017). In the study overall: An earlier analysis of approximately 640 of the donors reported about 250 Gb of sequence data and roughly 100 million unique TCR beta sequences from about 179 million T cells. Approximately 300 gigabases of sequencing data and roughly 81 million unique TCR sequences made up an early release that covered roughly 670 HLA-typed donors. Of the 398 genotyped donors, over 70% fell in the genetic ancestry cluster associated with self-reported Caucasian donors. The aim of the study was to test whether cataloging public T cell receptors could identify signatures of past pathogen exposure. The study used immunosequencing to profile the T cell repertoires of 666 subjects and linked those repertoires to cytomegalovirus serostatus. In addition to the first cohort of 666 subjects, a separate validation cohort of 120 different subjects was used. High-throughput TCR immunosequencing, statistical association of individual TCRs with disease status, and machine learning were combined to predict cytomegalovirus infection status. To study patterns of TCR occurrence, a later analysis re-analyzed previously published TCR beta repertoires from 550 to 800 donors and added high-resolution HLA genotyping. The later analysis used no new phenotypic data to find candidate immune exposures, relying instead on TCR beta sequences and their occurrence across donors. An earlier analysis of roughly 580 of the donors used high-throughput TCR beta sequencing to judge whether each TCR beta V gene segment behaved as functional or pseudogenic. Donor age, sex, ethnicity and CMV serostatus were collected together with the repertoire data. Genome-wide SNP genotypes for about 65% of the roughly 700 donors were used in a later genetic analysis, which treated that subset as a discovery cohort. Every repertoire in the discovery cohort had been generated on one and the same sequencing platform. Class I and class II HLA loci were covered by the typing at four-digit resolution. The number of donors typed differed by locus, with about 629-630 for A, B, C, DRB1 and DQB1, about 500 for DQA1, approximately 570 for DPA1, and around 450 for DPB1. Roughly 5 DR-DQ haplotypes were handled as single units for association and clustering because linkage in the cohort was strong. Among 300 to 500 genotyped donors of the cohort, an average of roughly 230,000 unique TCR beta nucleotide sequences was sequenced per donor, of which about 18% were non-productive. Findings and caveats that apply to the study as a whole: Immune exposure information for the cohort was limited to CMV serostatus. The authors suggested that the approach could potentially be generalized to other disease states and immunological phenotypes. In a later analysis, most CMV-associated TCR beta chains were found to appear HLA-restricted, with HLA associations seemingly driven largely by CMV exposure. When HLA alleles, especially DR and DQ, strongly co-occurred, attributing TCR associations to individual alleles was difficult. A cluster of highly shared sequence variants was judged likely to be a technical artifact of the sequencing pipeline. The classifier was reported to diagnose cytomegalovirus status with high specificity and sensitivity in both the original and validation cohorts. In a later analysis, TCR association rates were found to vary across HLA loci, with the most associated TCRs seen for DRB1 alleles and the fewest for HLA-C alleles. A later genetic analysis reported fewer N-insertions in productive TCRs among donors in an Asian-associated ancestry cluster than the roughly 670-donor mean. While some public TCRs were present in many individuals, most TCR sequences turned up only very rarely across donors. A later analysis reported that several top co-occurrence clusters appeared linked to parvovirus B19, influenza, CMV and Epstein-Barr virus. A further reported finding was that TCR beta sequences accurately predicted the HLA-A and HLA-B alleles for most subjects in the first cohort. Because HLA typing was unavailable for some donors at each locus, only the typed subset was used in association tests. In this cohort, only TCR beta chains were sequenced, and detectable features were limited by the absence of alpha or paired-chain data. A few of the identified cytomegalovirus-associated TCR beta chains were confirmed in vitro to be specific for cytomegalovirus antigens. Seventeen rarely observed V segments, including chromosome 9 orphons, were excluded from the earlier analysis of approximately 600 of the donors because counts were too low. In an earlier analysis of 587 of the donors, most TCR beta V segments appeared in productive rearrangements about 87% or about 30% of the time, broadly matching IMGT annotations. The presence/absence analyses assumed that sequencing depth was roughly uniform across donors, and that assumption may not be true. A total of 150 to 200 TCR beta chains were listed by the study as associated with cytomegalovirus. A later analysis associated some 17,000 TCR beta sequences with specific HLA alleles at a false discovery rate of 0.05. Some IMGT-functional V segments, including TRBV6-2 and TRBV6-3, could not be distinguished by the 87-base-pair reads and were therefore excluded. A later analysis found that HLA-associated TCR beta chains were more clonally expanded and had lower generation probabilities than equally common non-associated chains. Correlated functional status among segregating V segments might reflect linkage disequilibrium, but an unknown experimental factor could not be ruled out. A later genetic analysis associated a missense DCLRE1C variant with V-gene and J-gene trimming of TCR beta chains, and an independent cohort replicated the association.

The cohort comprised hundreds of healthy bone marrow donors. All cohort members were sampled while nominally healthy, although unrecorded immune exposures were likely present. The donor was CMV seropositive and was included in the group of some 290 seropositive cohort members. A peripheral blood sample was provided by each donor, and peripheral blood mononuclear cells were used for TCR beta sequencing. The Qiagen DNeasy Blood Extraction Kit was used to extract genomic DNA from the blood cell samples. The library was produced with the immunoSEQ multiplex PCR assay. For the multiplex PCR, a mixture combining 60 forward primers for TCR Vbeta segments and 13 reverse primers for TCR Jbeta segments was used. The CDR3 region of rearranged TCR beta genes was amplified from genomic DNA with a multiplex PCR assay. Amplified TCR beta libraries were sequenced as 87-base-pair reads on the Illumina HiSeq System. Under the source paper's analysis protocol: A later analysis tallied roughly 76 million unique TCR beta chains across the 600 to 700 repertoires, and some 10 million of those chains were shared by two or more donors. Raw reads were error-corrected and collapsed into unique sequences by a nearest-neighbor algorithm in which closely related sequences were merged to remove PCR and sequencing errors. To assign V, D and J gene segments, CDR3 sequences were aligned to IMGT reference sequences. For a sequence to be retained, at least a six-nucleotide match to both a V gene segment and a J gene segment was required. Rearrangements were called productive when the CDR3 lacked stop codons and stayed in frame with V and J; all others were non-productive. Following IMGT convention, CDR3 was defined as the stretch from the second conserved V-encoded cysteine up to the conserved J-encoded phenylalanine. The earlier analysis of 450 to 750 of the donors excluded any sequence lacking an unambiguous match to a single V gene segment. An earlier analysis of about 590 of the donors classified V segments as functional when productive rearrangements were above 56.7% and as segregating when the standard deviation between donors was above 5%. To diagnose cytomegalovirus status from the catalog of TCR beta chain sequences, a statistical classification framework was built. A later analysis assigned V and J genes by comparing TCR nucleotide sequences with IMGT/GENE-DB human TR gene sequences. In a later analysis, CDR3 sequences and most-parsimonious VDJ recombination scenarios were assigned using the TCRdist pipeline. In a later analysis, each TCR beta chain was defined by its CDR3 amino acid sequence together with its V-gene family, and reads lacking a unique V-gene family were excluded. In a later analysis, approximately 640 highly shared, low-generation-probability nucleotide sequences were removed to address suspected cross-contamination and a sequencing artifact. A later analysis calculated a clonal expansion index for each public chain from normalized within-repertoire ranks of inferred template counts. In a later analysis, generation probabilities were computed using a VDJ recombination model fitted to out-of-frame rearrangements, and the results were checked against IGoR. In a later analysis, hypergeometric tests were used to score TCR-TCR, TCR-HLA and TCR-CMV co-occurrence, with a repertoire-size bias correction applied to TCR pairs. A later analysis estimated false discovery rates by permuting HLA or CMV assignments 20 times. In a later analysis, co-occurring TCRs were grouped using DBSCAN, and TCRdist sequence similarity was added for clustering within HLA-allele-positive subsets. Repertoires with fewer than 30,000 or more than 120,000 public chains, plus five repertoires with anomalous nucleotide sharing, were excluded from co-occurrence clustering. Entries here come from immuneACCESS through TCRdb and include only in-frame sequences with V and J called. Some clones fail to appear in such tables; in the studies checked, an unresolved V gene covers under half of the shortfall, and the cause of the remainder is unknown. That table supplies the V and J calls and clone size; D and trimming were determined from the DNA. This sample is represented by about 100,000 clones; around 77% of them were singletons. 15% to 20% of the sample is in the top ten clones.

Reading from cysteine to phenylalanine, the CDR3 counts 15 amino acids. Just CDR3 DNA is preserved here, 45 bases in frame from base 1. The junction carries 13 bases between V and J, which are trimmed by 6 bases and 0 bases respectively. CDR1 and CDR2 are read off the germline V gene (reference sequence) as SGHNT and YYREEE. The chain is made from TRBV5-4 and TRBJ2-1; the D gene is perhaps TRBD2, on 5 matching bases. Sequences were obtained from PBMCs. The sequence derives from a woman between 55 and 75 years old in good health and CMV-seropositive. The sequenced DNA: TGTGCCAGCACCGCGGCTCGGGGCTCCTACAATGAGCAGTTCTTC. The translation is CASTAARGSYNEQFF.